This T cell receptor beta chain was profiled in a study of graft-versus-host responses after intestinal transplantation. At the level of the study: Induction with anti-thymocyte globulin, then tacrolimus and steroids for roughly three years, was given to all recipients.

The study, taken as a whole, reports: Graft-versus-host to host-versus-graft clonal ratios in allografts were high in patients with graft-donor T cell macrochimerism. The marrow of recipients harbored GvH clones, and ileum or blood showed some of them first.

CDR1 LGHNA and CDR2 YNFKEQ come from the germline V gene. The V gene lost 4 bases and the J gene lost 3 bases, with 18 bases spanning the gap. This CDR3 has 16 amino acids. With regard to this clone: Its target is not known.

Here immunoSEQ multiplex PCR was the method, and the copy in TCRdb shows in-frame clones only, minus some. The sample lists approximately 90,000 clones; over 80% were seen once. The sequence was obtained from a human donor who received an intestinal transplant. The V and J genes are TRBV4-2 and TRBJ1-1, with D tentatively TRBD1 (5 bases). The material was unstimulated CD8+ T cells sorted from spleen or lymph node cells, obtained before intestinal transplant. In DNA, the CDR3 is TGTGCCAGCAGCCCAGAGAATTGGGGAGGGGACACTGAAGCTTTCTTT. This sequence encodes CASSPENWGGDTEAFF.